This T cell receptor (beta chain) was observed in a study of T cell responses to AZD1222 COVID-19 vaccine. Study-wide results and limits: Repertoire collection took place solely once the T cell response had peaked. An increase in Spike-specific TCR breadth and depth was observed after two AZD1222 doses. Nearly half of spike-specific TCRs reportedly target unmutated variant regions. Mostly white British, mostly female donors; authors suggested clonal diversity may be underestimated.

Notes on this clone: Its antigen remains unidentified.

Clones were read by immunoSEQ multiplex PCR, and TCRdb kept only the in-frame ones, dropping some. This table holds under 150,000 clones, roughly 90% found once. Germline CDR1 is SNHLY and CDR2 is FYNNEI. The ends were cut back, 2 bases at V and 8 bases at J, with 14 bases in the middle. This CDR3 contains 14 residues. The TCR comes from an adult who received the AZD1222 COVID-19 vaccine. The chain recombines TRBV2 with TRBJ2-3; D is undetermined. The sequencing here drew on peripheral blood, taken 28 days after the second AZD1222 dose. The CDR3 is CASSEQRAPGTQYF. The CDR3 DNA follows: TGTGCCAGCAGTGAACAAAGAGCCCCTGGTACGCAGTATTTT.